Sequencing of this TCR beta chain was carried out in a study of tumor T cells in aggressive B-cell lymphoma. Method: immunoSEQ multiplex PCR; TCRdb's copy keeps in-frame clones and lacks some. The repertoire holds 4,500 to 5,500 clones, with about 85% as singletons. Germline loops: CDR1 KGHSH, CDR2 LQKENI. The CDR3 is made up of 13 amino acids. Deletions cut 6 bases from V and 8 bases from J, with 16 bases between. This chain links TRBV18 with TRBJ2-5; D is unclear. The sample comprised tumor tissue. The sequence derives from an adult with diffuse large B cell lymphoma. The CDR3 nucleotides read TGTGCCAGCTCCCAGGAAAGAAGAGTTACCCAGTACTTC. It specifies CASSQERRVTQYF.